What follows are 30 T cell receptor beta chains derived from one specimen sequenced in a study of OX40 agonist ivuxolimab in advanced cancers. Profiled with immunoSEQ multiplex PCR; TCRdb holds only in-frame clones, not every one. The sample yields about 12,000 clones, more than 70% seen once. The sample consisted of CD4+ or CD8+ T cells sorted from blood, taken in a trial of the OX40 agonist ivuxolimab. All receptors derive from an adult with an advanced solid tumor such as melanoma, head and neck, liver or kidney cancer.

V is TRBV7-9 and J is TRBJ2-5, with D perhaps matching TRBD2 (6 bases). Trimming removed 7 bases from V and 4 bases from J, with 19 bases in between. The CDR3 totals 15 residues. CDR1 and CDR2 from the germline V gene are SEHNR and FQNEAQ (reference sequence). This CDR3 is CASTHGGAGGETQYF. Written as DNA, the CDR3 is TGTGCCAGCACCCATGGAGGGGCCGGGGGAGAGACCCAGTACTTC.

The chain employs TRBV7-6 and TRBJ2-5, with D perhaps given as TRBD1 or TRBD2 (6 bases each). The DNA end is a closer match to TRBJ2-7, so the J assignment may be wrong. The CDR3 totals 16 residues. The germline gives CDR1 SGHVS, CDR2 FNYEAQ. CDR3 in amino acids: CASSLGGEQGSYEQYF. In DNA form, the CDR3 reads TGTGCCAGCAGCTTGGGGGGTGAACAGGGCTCCTACGAGCAGTACTTC.

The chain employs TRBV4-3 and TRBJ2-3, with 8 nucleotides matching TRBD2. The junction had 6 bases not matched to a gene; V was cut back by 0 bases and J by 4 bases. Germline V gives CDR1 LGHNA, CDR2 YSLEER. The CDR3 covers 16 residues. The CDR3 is CASSQDRSGRSDTQYF. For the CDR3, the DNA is TGCGCCAGCAGCCAAGATCGAAGCGGGAGATCAGATACGCAGTATTTT.

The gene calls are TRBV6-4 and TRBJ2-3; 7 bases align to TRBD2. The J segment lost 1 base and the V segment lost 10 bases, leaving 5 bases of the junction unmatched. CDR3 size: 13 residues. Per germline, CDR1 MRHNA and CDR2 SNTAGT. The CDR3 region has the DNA TGTGCCACCTCCCGGGAGGGCACAGATACGCAGTATTTT. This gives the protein CATSREGTDTQYF.

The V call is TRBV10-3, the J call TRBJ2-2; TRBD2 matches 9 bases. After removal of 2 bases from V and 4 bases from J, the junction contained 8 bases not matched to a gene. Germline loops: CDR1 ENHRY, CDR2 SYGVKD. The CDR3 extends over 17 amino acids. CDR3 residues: CAISEAPGGGATGELFF. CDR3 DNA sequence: TGTGCCATCAGTGAGGCCCCTGGCGGGGGGGCCACCGGGGAGCTGTTTTTT.

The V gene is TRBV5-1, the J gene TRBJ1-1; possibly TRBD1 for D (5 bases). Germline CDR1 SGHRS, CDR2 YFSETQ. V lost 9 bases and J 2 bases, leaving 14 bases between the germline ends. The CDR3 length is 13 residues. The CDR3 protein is CATKEGRNTEAFF. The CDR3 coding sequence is TGCGCCACCAAAGAGGGGCGAAACACTGAAGCTTTCTTT. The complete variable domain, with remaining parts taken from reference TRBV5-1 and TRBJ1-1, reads KAGVTQTPRYLIKTRGQQVTLSCSPISGHRSVSWYQQTPGQGLQFLFEYFSETQRNKGNFPGRFSGRQFSNSRSEMNVSTLELGDSALYLCATKEGRNTEAFFGQGTRLTVV.

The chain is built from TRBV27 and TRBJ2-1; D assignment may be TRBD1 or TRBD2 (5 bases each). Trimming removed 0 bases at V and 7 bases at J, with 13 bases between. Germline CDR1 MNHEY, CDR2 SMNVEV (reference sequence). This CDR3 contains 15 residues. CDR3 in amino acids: CASSLSRAGRNEQFF. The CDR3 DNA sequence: TGTGCCAGCAGTTTATCGAGAGCAGGGAGAAATGAGCAGTTCTTC.

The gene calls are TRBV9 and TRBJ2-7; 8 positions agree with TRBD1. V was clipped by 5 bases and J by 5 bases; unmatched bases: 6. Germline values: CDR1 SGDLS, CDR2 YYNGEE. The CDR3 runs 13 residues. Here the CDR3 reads CASSRQGRHEQYF. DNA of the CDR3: TGTGCCAGCAGTCGACAGGGGAGGCACGAGCAGTACTTC.

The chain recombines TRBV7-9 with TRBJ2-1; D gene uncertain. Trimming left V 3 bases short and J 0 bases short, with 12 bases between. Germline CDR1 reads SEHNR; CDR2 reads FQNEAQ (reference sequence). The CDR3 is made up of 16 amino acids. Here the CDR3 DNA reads TGTGCCAGCAGCTTCCCGACCTGGAGCTCCTACAATGAGCAGTTCTTC. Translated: CASSFPTWSSYNEQFF.

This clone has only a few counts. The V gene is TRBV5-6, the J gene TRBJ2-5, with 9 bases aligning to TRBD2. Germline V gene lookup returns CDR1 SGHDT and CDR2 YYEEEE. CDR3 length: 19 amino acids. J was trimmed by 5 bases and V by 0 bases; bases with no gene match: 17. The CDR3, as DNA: TGTGCCAGCAGCTTGGGCCCAGCGGGGGGCCGGGTATCAACGGAGACCCAGTACTTC. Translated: CASSLGPAGGRVSTETQYF.

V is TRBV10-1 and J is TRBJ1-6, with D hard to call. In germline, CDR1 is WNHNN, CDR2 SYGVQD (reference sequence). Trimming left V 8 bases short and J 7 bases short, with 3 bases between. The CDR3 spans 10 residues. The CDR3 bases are TGCGCCAGCTGGAATTCACCCCTCCACTTT. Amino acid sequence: CASWNSPLHF.

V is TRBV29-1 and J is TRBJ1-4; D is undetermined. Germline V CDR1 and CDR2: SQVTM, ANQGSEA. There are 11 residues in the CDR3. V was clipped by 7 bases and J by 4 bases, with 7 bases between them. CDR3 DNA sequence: TGCAGCGCCGGCCTTAATGAAAAACTGTTTTTT. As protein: CSAGLNEKLFF.

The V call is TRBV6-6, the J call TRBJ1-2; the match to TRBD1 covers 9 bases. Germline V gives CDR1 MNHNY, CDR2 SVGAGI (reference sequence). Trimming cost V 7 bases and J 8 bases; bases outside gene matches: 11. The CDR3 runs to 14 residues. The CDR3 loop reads CASTTLQGANGYTF. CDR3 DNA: TGTGCCAGCACCACCCTACAGGGGGCAAACGGCTACACCTTC.

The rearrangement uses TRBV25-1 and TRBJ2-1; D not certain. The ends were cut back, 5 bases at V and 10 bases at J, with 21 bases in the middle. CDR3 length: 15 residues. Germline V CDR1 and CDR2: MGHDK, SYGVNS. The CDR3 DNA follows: TGTGCCAGCAGTCCTCCGGCAGGCCCCGCGTCCGAGCAGTTCTTC. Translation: CASSPPAGPASEQFF.

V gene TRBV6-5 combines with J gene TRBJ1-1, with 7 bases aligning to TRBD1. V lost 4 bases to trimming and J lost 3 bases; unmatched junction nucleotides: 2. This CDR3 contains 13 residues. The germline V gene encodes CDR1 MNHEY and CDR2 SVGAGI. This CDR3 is CASSFTGDTEAFF. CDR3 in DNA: TGTGCCAGCAGTTTTACAGGGGACACTGAAGCTTTCTTT.

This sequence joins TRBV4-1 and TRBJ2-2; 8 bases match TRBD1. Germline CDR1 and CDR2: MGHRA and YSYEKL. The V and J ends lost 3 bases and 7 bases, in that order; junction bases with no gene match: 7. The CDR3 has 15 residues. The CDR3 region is CASSHDRGPIGELFF. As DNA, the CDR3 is TGCGCCAGCAGCCACGACAGGGGTCCGATCGGGGAGCTGTTTTTT.

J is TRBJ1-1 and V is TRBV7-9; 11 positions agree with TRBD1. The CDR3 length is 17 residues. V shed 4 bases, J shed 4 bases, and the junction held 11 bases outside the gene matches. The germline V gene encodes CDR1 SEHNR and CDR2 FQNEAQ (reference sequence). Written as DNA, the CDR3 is TGTGCCAGCAGCTACCAAAGCGGACAGGGGGCGGGCACTGAAGCTTTCTTT. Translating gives CASSYQSGQGAGTEAFF. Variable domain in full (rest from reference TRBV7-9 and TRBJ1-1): DTGVSQNPRHKITKRGQNVTFRCDPISEHNRLYWYRQTLGQGPEFLTYFQNEAQLEKSRLLSDRFSAERPKGSFSTLEIQRTEQGDSAMYLCASSYQSGQGAGTEAFFGQGTRLTVV.

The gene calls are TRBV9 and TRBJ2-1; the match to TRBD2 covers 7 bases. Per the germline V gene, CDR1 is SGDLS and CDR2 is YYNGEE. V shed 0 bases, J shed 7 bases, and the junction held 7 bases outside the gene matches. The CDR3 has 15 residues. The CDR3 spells CASSVGAGLMNEQFF. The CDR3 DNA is TGTGCCAGCAGCGTAGGAGCGGGGTTGATGAATGAGCAGTTCTTC.

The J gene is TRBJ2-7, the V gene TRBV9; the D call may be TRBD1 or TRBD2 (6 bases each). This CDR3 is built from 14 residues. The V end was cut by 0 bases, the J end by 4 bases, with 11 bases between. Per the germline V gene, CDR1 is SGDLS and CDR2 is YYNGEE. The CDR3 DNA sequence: TGTGCCAGCAGCGTAGGAGGGGGGACTTACGAGCAGTACTTC. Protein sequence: CASSVGGGTYEQYF. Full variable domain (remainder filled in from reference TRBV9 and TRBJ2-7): DSGVTQTPKHLITATGQRVTLRCSPRSGDLSVYWYQQSLDQGLQFLIQYYNGEERAKGNILERFSAQQFPDLHSELNLSSLELGDSALYFCASSVGGGTYEQYFGPGTRLTVT.

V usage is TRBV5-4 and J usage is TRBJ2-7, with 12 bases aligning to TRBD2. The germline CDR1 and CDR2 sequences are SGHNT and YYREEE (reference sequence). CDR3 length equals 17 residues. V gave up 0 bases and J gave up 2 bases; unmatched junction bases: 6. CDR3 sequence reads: CASSLGGTSGQTYEQYF. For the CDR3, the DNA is TGTGCCAGCAGCTTGGGAGGGACTAGCGGGCAAACCTACGAGCAGTACTTC.

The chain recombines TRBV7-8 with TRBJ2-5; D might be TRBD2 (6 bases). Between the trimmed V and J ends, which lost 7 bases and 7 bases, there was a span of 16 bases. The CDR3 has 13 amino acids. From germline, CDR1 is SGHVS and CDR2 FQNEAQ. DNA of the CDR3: TGTGCCAGCATAAGCAGATTGGGGGGGACCCAGTACTTC. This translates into CASISRLGGTQYF.

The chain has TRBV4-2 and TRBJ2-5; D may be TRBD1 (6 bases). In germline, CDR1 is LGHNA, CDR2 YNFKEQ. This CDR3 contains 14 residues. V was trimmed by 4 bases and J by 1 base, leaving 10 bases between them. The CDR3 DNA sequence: TGTGCCAGCAGCCCAATGGACAGCCAAGAGACCCAGTACTTC. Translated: CASSPMDSQETQYF.

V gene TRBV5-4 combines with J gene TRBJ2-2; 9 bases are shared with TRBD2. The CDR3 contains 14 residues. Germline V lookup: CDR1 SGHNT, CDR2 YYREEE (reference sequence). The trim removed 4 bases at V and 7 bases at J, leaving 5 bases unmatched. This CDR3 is CASSGASGDGELFF. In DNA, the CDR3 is TGTGCCAGCAGCGGCGCTAGCGGGGACGGGGAGCTGTTTTTT.

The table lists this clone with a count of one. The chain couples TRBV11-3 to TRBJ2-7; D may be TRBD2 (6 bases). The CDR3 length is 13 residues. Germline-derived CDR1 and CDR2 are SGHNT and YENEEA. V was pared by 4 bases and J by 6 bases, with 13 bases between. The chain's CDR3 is CASSWGGSSEQYF. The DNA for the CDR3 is TGTGCCAGCAGCTGGGGAGGTAGCTCCGAGCAGTACTTC.

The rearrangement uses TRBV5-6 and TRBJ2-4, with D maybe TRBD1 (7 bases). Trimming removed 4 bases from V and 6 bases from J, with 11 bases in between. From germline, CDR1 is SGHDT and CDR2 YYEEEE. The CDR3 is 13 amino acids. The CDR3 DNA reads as TGTGCCAGCAGCGCGGGACAGACAAACATTCAGTACTTC. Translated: CASSAGQTNIQYF.

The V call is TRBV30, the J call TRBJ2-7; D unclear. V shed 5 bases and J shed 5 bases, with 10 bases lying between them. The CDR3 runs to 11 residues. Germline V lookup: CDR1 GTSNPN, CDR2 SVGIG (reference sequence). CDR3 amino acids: CAWEDGHEQYF. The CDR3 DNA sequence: TGTGCCTGGGAAGACGGTCACGAGCAGTACTTC.

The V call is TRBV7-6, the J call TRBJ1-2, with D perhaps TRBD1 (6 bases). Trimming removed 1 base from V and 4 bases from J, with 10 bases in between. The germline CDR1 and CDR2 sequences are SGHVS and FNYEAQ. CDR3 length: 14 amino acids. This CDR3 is CASSLGQGTYGYTF. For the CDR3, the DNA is TGTGCCAGCAGCTTAGGGCAGGGGACCTATGGCTACACCTTC.

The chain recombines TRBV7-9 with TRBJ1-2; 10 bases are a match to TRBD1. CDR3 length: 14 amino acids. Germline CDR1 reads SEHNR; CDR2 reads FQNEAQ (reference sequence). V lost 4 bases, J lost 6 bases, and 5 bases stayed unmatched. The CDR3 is CASSSQTGGNGYTF. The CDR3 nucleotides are TGTGCCAGCAGCTCCCAGACAGGGGGCAATGGCTACACCTTC.

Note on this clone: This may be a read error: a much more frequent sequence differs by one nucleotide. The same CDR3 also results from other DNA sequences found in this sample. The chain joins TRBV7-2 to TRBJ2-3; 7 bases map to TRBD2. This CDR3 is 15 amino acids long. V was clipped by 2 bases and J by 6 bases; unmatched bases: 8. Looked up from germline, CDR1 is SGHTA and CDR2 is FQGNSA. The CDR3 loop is CASSLSGGAGDTQYF. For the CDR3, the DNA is TGTGCCAGCAGCTTAAGTGGGGGAGCGGGGGATACGCAGTATTTT.

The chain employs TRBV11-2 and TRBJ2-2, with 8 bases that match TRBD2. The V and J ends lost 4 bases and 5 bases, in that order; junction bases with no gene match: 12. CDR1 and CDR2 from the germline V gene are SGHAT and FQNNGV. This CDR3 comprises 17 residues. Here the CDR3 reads CASSSGLSGSSTGELFF. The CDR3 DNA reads TGTGCCAGCAGCTCGGGCTTAAGCGGGAGTAGTACCGGGGAGCTGTTTTTT.